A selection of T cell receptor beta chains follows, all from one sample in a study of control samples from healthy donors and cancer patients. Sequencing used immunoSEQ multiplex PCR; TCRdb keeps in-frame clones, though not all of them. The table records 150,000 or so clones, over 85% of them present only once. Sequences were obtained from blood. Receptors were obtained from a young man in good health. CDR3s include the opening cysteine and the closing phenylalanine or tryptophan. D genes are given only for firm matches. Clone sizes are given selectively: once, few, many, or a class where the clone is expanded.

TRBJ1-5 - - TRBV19 TGTGCCAGTAGTATAAAGTTGGGGTCTCAGCCCCAGCATTTT CASSIKLGSQPQHF
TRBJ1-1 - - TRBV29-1 TGCAGCGTTGGCCCTGAAGCTTTCTTT CSVGPEAFF
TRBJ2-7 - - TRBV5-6 TGTGCCAGCAGTTGGGCAGGAATTATCTACGAGCAGTACTTC CASSWAGIIYEQYF
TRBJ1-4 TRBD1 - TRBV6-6 TGTGCCAGCAGTTCACAGGGGACGAATGAAAAACTGTTTTTT CASSSQGTNEKLFF
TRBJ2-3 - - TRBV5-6 TGTGCCAGCAGCTTATTAAACACAGATACGCAGTATTTT CASSLLNTDTQYF
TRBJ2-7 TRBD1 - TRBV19 TGTGCCAGTAGTACCCGATACCTAGGGACAGGGATTTCCTACGAGCAGTACTTC CASSTRYLGTGISYEQYF
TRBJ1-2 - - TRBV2 TGTGCCAGCAGCAACAGGGCCGGCTATGGCTACACCTTC CASSNRAGYGYTF
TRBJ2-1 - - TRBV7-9 TGTGCCAGCAGCAGAAACATAGGGTCCTACAATGAGCAGTTCTTC CASSRNIGSYNEQFF
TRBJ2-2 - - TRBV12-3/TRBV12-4 TGTGCCAGCAGTCTATATGGGGCCGGGGAGCTGTTTTTT CASSLYGAGELFF
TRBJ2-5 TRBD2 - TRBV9 TGTGCCAGCAGCGTAGCTACGTCTGGGGGACTAGCGACAGTACAAGAGACCCAGTACTTC CASSVATSGGLATVQETQYF
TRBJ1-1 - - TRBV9 TGTGCCAGCAGCGTAGGGCAGTCTGAAGCTTTCTTT CASSVGQSEAFF
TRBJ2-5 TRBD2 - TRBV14 TGTGCCAGCAGCCCAGGACTAGCGGGGACGGAGACCCAGTACTTC CASSPGLAGTETQYF
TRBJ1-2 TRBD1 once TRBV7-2 TGTGCCAGCAGCTTAGAAGGGGGCTGGGGCTACACCTTC CASSLEGGWGYTF
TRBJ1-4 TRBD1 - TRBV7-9 TGTGCCAGCAGCTCAAGACAGGGGGAAGTTGAAAAACTGTTTTTT CASSSRQGEVEKLFF
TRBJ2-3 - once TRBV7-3 TGTGCCAGCAGCTTAATGGGTGCTAGCACAGATACGCAGTATTTT CASSLMGASTDTQYF
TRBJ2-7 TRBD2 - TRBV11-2 TGTGCCAGCAGCACCCTAAGGACTAGCTTTCGATCACTTGTTAAGGAGCAGTACTTC CASSTLRTSFRSLVKEQYF
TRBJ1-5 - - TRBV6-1 TGTGCCAGCAGTGACAGCAGGAGACAGCCCCAGCATTTT CASSDSRRQPQHF
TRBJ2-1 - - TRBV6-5 TGTGCCAGCAAGGTTGGCCCGTACAATGAGCAGTTCTTC CASKVGPYNEQFF
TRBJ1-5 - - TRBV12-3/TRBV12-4 TGTGCCAGCAGTTTGTTGGTGGATCAGCCCCAGCATTTT CASSLLVDQPQHF
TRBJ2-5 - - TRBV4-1 TGCGCCAGCAGCCGCTCCCAGGCGGGGCGAGAGACCCAGTACTTC CASSRSQAGRETQYF
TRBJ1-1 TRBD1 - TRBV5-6 TGTGCCAGCAGCTTCCTCAGGGGGAAGGTGGGTGGCACTGAAGCTTTCTTT CASSFLRGKVGGTEAFF
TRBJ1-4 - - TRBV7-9 TGTGCCAGCAGCTTATTAACGAATGAAAAACTGTTTTTT CASSLLTNEKLFF
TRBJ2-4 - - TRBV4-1 TGCGCCAGCAGCCAAGGACATCAGTTCAGCCGGGCCAAAAACATTCAGTACTTC CASSQGHQFSRAKNIQYF
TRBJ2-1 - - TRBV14 TGTGCCAGCAGCCAAGTCCTTGTGACAGGCCAGTTCTTC CASSQVLVTGQFF
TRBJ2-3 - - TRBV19 TGTGCCAGTAGAGGGGGATCGAGGGGCACAGATACGCAGTATTTT CASRGGSRGTDTQYF
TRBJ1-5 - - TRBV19 TGTGCCAGTAGTATAGAAAGGGGATACCAGCCCCAGCATTTT CASSIERGYQPQHF
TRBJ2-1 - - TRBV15 TGTGCCACCAGCGGATACAGGGCCGACAATGAGCAGTTCTTC CATSGYRADNEQFF
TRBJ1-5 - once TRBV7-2 TGTGCCAGCAGCTTCACAGGGTACCATCAGCCCCAGCATTTT CASSFTGYHQPQHF
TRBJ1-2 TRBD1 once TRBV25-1 TGTGCCAGCAGTGGGGCAGGGGGCGCGAGTAACTATGGCTACACCTTC CASSGAGGASNYGYTF